The 6 T cell receptor beta chains listed next were all sequenced from one sample in a study of regulatory T cells in long-lasting Graves disease. The time point: newly diagnosed GD, antithyroid drugs for less than 3 months. After RNA was extracted from PBMCs, the TCR library was made from it. Investigators prepared the TCR beta libraries by applying iRepertoire HTBI primers and Arm-PCR of CDR3 regions. TCRdb reprocessed the multiplex PCR reads via MiXCR and lists one record per CDR3 protein. The profile shows about 460,000 distinct CDR3 sequences, around 13% of them singletons. The same specimen was also included in a second study, on T cells in Graves' hyperthyroidism and ophthalmopathy.

The source material was peripheral blood mononuclear cells (PBMCs), sampled at new diagnosis, from a patient treated with antithyroid drugs. Receptor source: a woman between 50 and 59 years old with Graves disease.

The chain is built from TRBV19 and TRBJ2-3; D not certain. The CDR3 has 16 amino acids. Trimming took off 6 bases at V and 3 bases at J, with 19 bases between the two ends. Per germline, CDR1 LNHDA and CDR2 SQIVND (reference sequence). The CDR3 nucleotides are TGTGCCAGTAGCCCCTCAAGGACGGTACTGACAGATACGCAGTATTTT. Its translation is CASSPSRTVLTDTQYF.

This clonotype has a count of ten or more. This rearrangement joins TRBV30 to TRBJ2-3; D ambiguous. The germline V gene has CDR1 GTSNPN and CDR2 SVGIG (reference sequence). The V gene lost 2 bases and the J gene lost 7 bases, with 10 bases spanning the gap. CDR3 size: 12 residues. CDR3 in amino acids: CAWSSEPNTQYF. As DNA, the CDR3 is TGTGCCTGGAGTTCGGAGCCCAATACGCAGTATTTT.

This clonotype has at least ten counts. The chain recombines TRBV30 with TRBJ1-1; 8 bases match TRBD1. Germline loops: CDR1 GTSNPN, CDR2 SVGIG (reference sequence). J gave up 5 bases and V 3 bases, and 8 bases lay outside the gene matches. The CDR3 is 14 amino acids. The CDR3: CAWRQTGVRTEAFF. CDR3 DNA: TGTGCCTGGAGACAGACAGGGGTGAGGACTGAAGCTTTCTTT.

This clonotype was seen many times. This chain links TRBV28 with TRBJ2-3; 9 positions agree with TRBD2. Trimming cost V 5 bases and J 0 bases; bases outside gene matches: 9. Looked up from germline, CDR1 is MDHEN and CDR2 is SYDVKM. The CDR3 totals 17 residues. The CDR3 region has the DNA TGTGCCAGCAGTACTGACCCTAGCGGGGCTAGCACAGATACGCAGTATTTT. Amino acid sequence: CASSTDPSGASTDTQYF.

This chain joins TRBV29-1 and TRBJ2-1; 8 nucleotides match TRBD2. The CDR3 is 15 amino acids. CDR1 and CDR2 from the germline V gene are SQVTM and ANQGSEA. J gave up 10 bases and V 3 bases, and 14 bases lay outside the gene matches. DNA of the CDR3: TGCAGCGTTGATATTCTAGCGGGCTCTCTTGGGGAGCAGTTCTTC. Residues: CSVDILAGSLGEQFF.

CDR3 sequence (DNA): TGTGCCAGCAGTTCCGGGACAGCCAACAATCAGCCCCAGCATTTT. This codes for CASSSGTANNQPQHF. The V call is TRBV7-9, the J call TRBJ1-5, with 7 bases aligning to TRBD1. The CDR3 spans 15 residues. The V segment lost 6 bases and the J segment 3 bases; nucleotides outside the gene matches: 8. In germline, CDR1 is SEHNR, CDR2 FQNEAQ (reference sequence).